The sequence of this T cell receptor beta chain was determined in a study of cytomegalovirus exposure and HLA in healthy donors. Clones were read by immunoSEQ multiplex PCR, and TCRdb kept only the in-frame ones, dropping some. The sample comprises about 160,000 clones, roughly 96% of which are singletons, and 0.89% rests with the top ten. V dropped 4 bases and J dropped 8; count of bases not matched to a gene: 5. The CDR3 has 13 amino acids. Germline V gene data show CDR1 as SGDLS and CDR2 as YYNGEE. A roughly 120-subject validation cohort, separate from the 666-subject first cohort, supplied the donors. With regard to this clone: Its antigen is unknown.

Study-level findings and limits: Most TCRs appeared rarely, but some public TCRs recurred in many donors.

Sequencing was done on a sample of PBMCs. The genes are TRBV9 and TRBJ2-1, with 8 nucleotides matching TRBD2. The origin of this receptor is a woman between 18 and 30 years old in good health and CMV-seronegative. The CDR3 region has the DNA TGTGCCAGCAGCAGCGGGGGAAGGTATGAGCAGTTCTTC. Residues: CASSSGGRYEQFF.